A single sample gave rise to the 29 T cell receptor beta chains below, sequenced in a study of CD8+CD57+ T cells in acquired aplastic anemia (dated by TCRdb to 2017 to 2018). Data came from an Illumina HiSeq 2000. Profiling of TCR beta VDJ combinations and CDR3 sequences used genomic DNA as the template. TCRdb trimmed the raw reads at Q25, called clones with MiXCR and kept productive beta chains. Merged by CDR3 protein, the rows form single entries marked with the most common genes and DNA. In this sample the table shows about 160,000 distinct CDR3 sequences, 35% to 55% of which occur a single time. Of the sample, 1.1% is held by the ten largest clones. Sequencing was carried out using sorted CD4+, CD8+, or CD8+CD57+ T cells (not recorded which) from PBMCs. These receptors were collected from a human donor in good health.

This clonotype was picked up many times. This sequence joins TRBV4-2 and TRBJ1-2; D is perhaps TRBD1 (5 bases). The CDR3 runs 14 residues. Looked up from germline, CDR1 is LGHNA and CDR2 is YNFKEQ. Between the trimmed V and J ends, which lost 4 bases and 2 bases, there was a span of 11 bases. The CDR3 sequence is CASSRQPGNYGYTF. The CDR3 nucleotides read TGTGCCAGCAGCCGACAGCCTGGAAACTATGGCTACACCTTC.

This clonotype occurred a few times. The rearrangement links TRBV15 to TRBJ1-6; a weak D match, TRBD1 (5 bases). V shed 1 base and J shed 9 bases, with 13 bases lying between them. The germline V gene encodes CDR1 LNHNV and CDR2 YYDKDF (reference sequence). This CDR3 is 15 amino acids long. In DNA form, the CDR3 reads TGTGCCACCAGCAGAGTCAGCGAGGGGAGTTCACCCCTCCACTTT. Encoded protein: CATSRVSEGSSPLHF.

This clonotype was seen at least ten times. The chain carries TRBV28 and TRBJ2-7, with TRBD1 matching over 11 bases. The CDR3 totals 15 residues. With 5 bases clipped from V and 5 bases from J, the junction kept 8 bases outside the gene matches. The germline V gene has CDR1 MDHEN and CDR2 SYDVKM. The CDR3 reads CASSPWTGGINEQYF. In DNA form, the CDR3 reads TGTGCCAGCAGTCCCTGGACAGGGGGCATCAACGAGCAGTACTTC.

At least ten counts were recorded for this clonotype. The chain has TRBV4-2 and TRBJ2-3; 12 bases are shared with TRBD2. Germline CDR1 LGHNA, CDR2 YNFKEQ. J lost 3 bases, V lost 1 base, and 5 bases had no gene match. The CDR3 is 17 amino acids. Here the CDR3 reads CASSQATSGGRTDTQYF. The DNA of the CDR3 is TGTGCCAGCAGCCAAGCCACTAGCGGGGGGAGAACAGATACGCAGTATTTT.

This clonotype was counted at least ten times. The genes are TRBV6-1 and TRBJ2-7; TRBD2 aligns across 14 bases. J lost 4 bases, V lost 9 bases, and 11 bases had no gene match. There are 16 residues in the CDR3. The germline V gene has CDR1 MNHNS and CDR2 SASEGT. The CDR3 protein is CASGTSGRGGGYEQYF. The CDR3 coding sequence is TGTGCCAGTGGGACTAGCGGGAGAGGAGGCGGTTACGAGCAGTACTTC.

The J gene is TRBJ2-7, the V gene TRBV10-3, with a tentative D call TRBD1 (8 bases). Trimming took 10 bases from V and 6 from J, leaving 19 bases between them. Germline-derived CDR1 and CDR2 are ENHRY and SYGVKD. The CDR3 runs to 13 residues. CDR3 sequence reads: CATRGAGTGEQYF. The CDR3 DNA sequence: TGTGCCACCCGGGGGGCAGGGACAGGCGAGCAGTACTTC.

The chain recombines TRBV29-1 with TRBJ2-2, with D maybe TRBD2 (6 bases). V was cut by 5 bases and J by 0 bases, with 10 bases left in between. The CDR3 length is 14 residues. The V gene's germline CDR1 is SQVTM and CDR2 ANQGSEA. The CDR3: CSVPRLANTGELFF. The CDR3 DNA is TGCAGCGTTCCCCGACTAGCGAACACCGGGGAGCTGTTTTTT.

This clonotype was observed many times. The chain employs TRBV20-1 and TRBJ1-5; 8 bases fit TRBD1. The germline CDR1 and CDR2 sequences are DFQATT and SNEGSKA (reference sequence). The CDR3 covers 14 residues. V shed 6 bases and J 0 bases; nucleotides not matched to a gene: 4. In nucleotides, the CDR3 is TGCAGTGCGACGACAGGGGATAGCAATCAGCCCCAGCATTTT. The encoded protein is CSATTGDSNQPQHF.

A note on this clonotype: This could be a read error, since a much larger clone is one nucleotide away. J is TRBJ2-3 and V is TRBV20-1, with TRBD1 matching 8 bases. This CDR3 has 15 residues. V was clipped by 1 base and J by 2 bases; unmatched bases: 5. The germline gives CDR1 DFQATT, CDR2 SNEGSKA (reference sequence). CDR3 coding DNA: TGCAGTGCTAGAGGAGACAGGGGAAACACAGATACGCAGTATTTT. Its translation: CSARGDRGNTDTQYF.

Ten or more counts support this clonotype. CDR3 DNA: TGTGCCAGTAGTACGACACGCACAGATACGCAGTATTTT. This encodes CASSTTRTDTQYF. The rearrangement links TRBV19 to TRBJ2-3; D is undetermined. The V and J ends lost 4 bases and 1 base respectively, with 6 bases between them. Germline V CDR1 and CDR2: LNHDA, SQIVND (reference sequence). This CDR3 has 13 residues.

The chain couples TRBV24-1 to TRBJ1-1; D is possibly TRBD1 (5 bases). Germline V lookup: CDR1 KGHDR, CDR2 SFDVKD. This CDR3 has 14 amino acids. Trimming removed 5 bases at V and 4 bases at J, with 13 bases between. For the CDR3, the DNA is TGTGCCACCAGTGGAGGGCAGGGAAGCACTGAAGCTTTCTTT. This codes for CATSGGQGSTEAFF.

In this sample, this clonotype turned up many times. The chain recombines TRBV10-3 with TRBJ2-7; D call uncertain. Trimming took 2 bases from V and 2 from J, leaving 4 bases between them. Germline-derived CDR1 and CDR2 are ENHRY and SYGVKD. There are 12 residues in the CDR3. CDR3: CAISEMAYEQYF. Here the CDR3 DNA reads TGTGCCATCAGTGAGATGGCCTACGAGCAGTACTTC.

At least ten counts were recorded for this clonotype. This chain connects TRBV10-3 to TRBJ1-2, with a possible D match to TRBD1 (5 bases). Trimming took off 3 bases at V and 4 bases at J, with 12 bases between the two ends. The CDR3 is made up of 14 amino acids. CDR1 and CDR2 (germline): ENHRY, SYGVKD. CDR3 residues: CAISDAGVSYGYTF. The CDR3 nucleotides are TGTGCCATCAGTGATGCGGGGGTTAGCTATGGCTACACCTTC.

The genes are TRBV6-5 and TRBJ1-2; D unresolved. Germline V gene sequence: CDR1 MNHEY, CDR2 SVGAGI. Trimming took off 5 bases at V and 4 bases at J, with 14 bases between the two ends. This CDR3 has 14 amino acids. The CDR3 DNA follows: TGTGCCAGCAGTGCCTCGACGGCGAGCTATGGCTACACCTTC. Encoded protein: CASSASTASYGYTF.

The chain combines TRBV29-1 with TRBJ2-7; 7 bases map to TRBD1. CDR3 size: 13 residues. The germline V gene has CDR1 SQVTM and CDR2 ANQGSEA. J was trimmed by 0 bases and V by 6 bases; bases with no gene match: 5. DNA of the CDR3: TGCAGCGTCACCGGGACAGCCTCCTACGAGCAGTACTTC. The encoded protein is CSVTGTASYEQYF.

This clonotype has a single count. The chain links TRBV29-1 to TRBJ2-2; D call uncertain. The CDR3 is 12 amino acids. CDR1 and CDR2 from the germline V gene are SQVTM and ANQGSEA. The V gene lost 5 bases and the J gene lost 7 bases, with 11 bases spanning the gap. The CDR3 here is CSVLRKGGELFF. In DNA, the CDR3 is TGCAGCGTTCTCCGAAAGGGCGGGGAGCTGTTTTTT.

This clonotype was observed at least ten times. The genes are TRBV7-3 and TRBJ2-2; 12 bases fit TRBD2. V was clipped by 0 bases and J by 5 bases; unmatched bases: 1. Germline V gene sequence: CDR1 SGHTA, CDR2 FQGTGA. This CDR3 spans 16 amino acids. The CDR3 DNA reads as TGTGCCAGCAGCTTAACCGGACTAGCGGGAACCGGGGAGCTGTTTTTT. This encodes CASSLTGLAGTGELFF.

This clonotype has a count of ten or more. The rearrangement uses TRBV9 and TRBJ2-7, with D maybe TRBD1 (6 bases). Trimming shortened V by 0 bases and J by 4 bases, and 14 bases separated the two germline ends. The CDR3 contains 15 residues. Germline assignment: CDR1 SGDLS and CDR2 YYNGEE. The CDR3 DNA is TGTGCCAGCAGCGTAGGGGCAGGGGTAGGTTACGAGCAGTACTTC. This encodes CASSVGAGVGYEQYF.

This chain uses TRBV18 with TRBJ2-3; D remains unclear. V gave up 4 bases and J gave up 4 bases, with 6 bases separating them. In germline, CDR1 is KGHSH, CDR2 LQKENI. The CDR3 runs 12 residues. The CDR3 DNA is TGTGCCAGCTCACAGGGCCCAGATACGCAGTATTTT. It is translated as CASSQGPDTQYF.

This clonotype appeared a few times. The chain couples TRBV10-2 to TRBJ1-1; D remains unclear. Germline V CDR1 and CDR2: WSHSY, SAAADI. This CDR3 has 14 amino acids. V dropped 2 bases and J dropped 0 bases, with 7 bases sitting between them. As DNA, the CDR3 is TGCGCCAGCAGTGAGGGAACTTTGAACACTGAAGCTTTCTTT. Its protein is CASSEGTLNTEAFF.

This clonotype appeared a few times. The V and J genes are TRBV6-1 and TRBJ2-3, with D uncertain. Trimming took off 6 bases at V and 2 bases at J, with 6 bases between the two ends. This CDR3 has 12 amino acids. Germline V gives CDR1 MNHNS, CDR2 SASEGT. The CDR3 DNA reads TGTGCCAGCAGGCGTACCACAGATACGCAGTATTTT. As protein: CASRRTTDTQYF.

This clonotype was detected ten times or more. The genes are TRBV5-5 and TRBJ2-7, with D hard to call. The germline V and J ends were trimmed by 3 bases and 3 bases, with 7 bases remaining between them. This CDR3 is 12 amino acids long. CDR1 is SGHKS, CDR2 YYEKEE, per germline (reference sequence). CDR3 coding DNA: TGTGCCAGCAGCTACCAGTACTACGAGCAGTACTTC. Translated: CASSYQYYEQYF.

There are many counts of this clonotype. The rearrangement links TRBV12-3 or TRBV12-4 to TRBJ1-4; no firm D call. The CDR3 extends over 15 amino acids. Trimming shortened V by 1 base and J by 3 bases, and 9 bases separated the two germline ends. The CDR3 nucleotides read TGTGCCAGCAGTTTAGGCGCCAGTGCTAATGAAAAACTGTTTTTT. Protein product: CASSLGASANEKLFF.

The chain uses TRBV12-3 or TRBV12-4 and TRBJ2-1; TRBD2 matches 14 bases. This CDR3 spans 19 amino acids. Trimming cost V 6 bases and J 0 bases; bases outside gene matches: 10. The CDR3 DNA follows: TGTGCCAGCAGGTCCGGACTAGCGGGGGGCCGTAGCTCCTACAATGAGCAGTTCTTC. Its protein product is CASRSGLAGGRSSYNEQFF.

The chain uses TRBV28 and TRBJ2-7, with D tentatively TRBD1 (6 bases). Trimming shortened V by 3 bases and J by 2 bases, and 11 bases separated the two germline ends. From germline, CDR1 is MDHEN and CDR2 SYDVKM. The CDR3 is made up of 14 amino acids. In DNA, the CDR3 is TGTGCCAGCAGTTTTGGGGACAACCCCTACGAGCAGTACTTC. It codes for CASSFGDNPYEQYF. The full variable domain, completed using reference TRBV28 and TRBJ2-7, is DVKVTQSSRYLVKRTGEKVFLECVQDMDHENMFWYRQDPGLGLRLIYFSYDVKMKEKGDIPEGYSVSREKKERFSLILESASTNQTSMYLCASSFGDNPYEQYFGPGTRLTVT.

This chain uses TRBV29-1 with TRBJ2-7; the match to TRBD2 covers 7 bases. The germline V gene has CDR1 SQVTM and CDR2 ANQGSEA. This CDR3 contains 13 residues. The CDR3 DNA reads TGCAGTGCCCCCGGGGGGTTGCCCTACGAGCAGTACTTC. Residues: CSAPGGLPYEQYF.

The rearrangement uses TRBV24-1 and TRBJ2-7; possibly TRBD2 for D (6 bases). The CDR3 totals 14 residues. Germline V gives CDR1 KGHDR, CDR2 SFDVKD. The ends were cut back, 5 bases at V and 0 bases at J, with 10 bases in the middle. The CDR3 DNA reads as TGTGCCACCAGTGGGGAGGTGAGCTCCTACGAGCAGTACTTC. Its translation: CATSGEVSSYEQYF.

This clonotype was counted ten times or more. The J gene is TRBJ2-3, the V gene TRBV9, with 9 bases fitting TRBD2. The CDR3 has 15 residues. The junction had 3 bases not matched to a gene; V was cut back by 2 bases and J by 2 bases. Per the germline V gene, CDR1 is SGDLS and CDR2 is YYNGEE. This CDR3 reads CASSVTSGSTDTQYF. The CDR3 bases are TGTGCCAGCAGCGTGACTAGCGGATCCACAGATACGCAGTATTTT.

The chain has TRBV12-3 or TRBV12-4 and TRBJ2-7, with unresolved D. This CDR3 is 14 amino acids long. V was trimmed by 6 bases and J by 2 bases, leaving 14 bases between them. The CDR3 spells CASSLTASAYEQYF. CDR3 sequence (DNA): TGTGCCAGCAGCTTAACCGCCAGCGCCTACGAGCAGTACTTC.